Each of the 26 T cell receptor beta chains below was sequenced from the same sample in a study of T-cell memory formation after mild COVID-19. MiXCR was run by TCRdb on the 5' RACE reads, yielding one entry per CDR3 protein. The table has about 440,000 distinct CDR3 sequences, roughly 20% seen once. Sequencing was performed on PBMCs or a T cell subset sorted from them (not recorded which). The receptors stem from an adult woman who had mild COVID-19 (a few samples of this study predate the infection). Cell type and time point are not known.

This clonotype was seen many times. This chain connects TRBV24-1 to TRBJ1-5; weak D call: TRBD1 (6 bases). The germline V and J ends were trimmed by 2 bases and 3 bases, with 13 bases remaining between them. This CDR3 has 16 residues. The germline gives CDR1 KGHDR, CDR2 SFDVKD. CDR3 in DNA: TGTGCCACCAGTGATTCGGGCAGGGGACACAATCAGCCCCAGCATTTT. Translating it yields CATSDSGRGHNQPQHF.

The V gene is TRBV4-2, the J gene TRBJ2-7, with a possible D match to TRBD2 (5 bases). Germline CDR1 LGHNA, CDR2 YNFKEQ. The V end lost 4 bases, the J end lost 4 bases, and 14 bases lay between the germline ends. CDR3 length: 14 amino acids. CDR3: CASSPSTGNYEQYF. The CDR3 DNA sequence: TGTGCCAGCAGCCCCTCAACGGGGAATTACGAGCAGTACTTC.

The rearrangement uses TRBV19 and TRBJ1-2; D ambiguous. V lost 5 bases to trimming and J lost 5 bases, with 9 bases between them. CDR1 and CDR2 from the germline V gene are LNHDA and SQIVND (reference sequence). This CDR3 is 12 amino acids long. The CDR3 DNA sequence: TGTGCCAGTAGTGTTACAGCTTATGGCTACACCTTC. Encoded protein: CASSVTAYGYTF.

The chain carries TRBV20-1 and TRBJ1-5, with 9 bases fitting TRBD1. With V trimmed by 5 bases and J by 6 bases, 5 bases remained unmatched. There are 13 residues in the CDR3. Germline V gives CDR1 DFQATT, CDR2 SNEGSKA (reference sequence). This chain's CDR3 is CSASTGGSQPQHF. CDR3 DNA: TGCAGTGCTTCGACAGGGGGTTCTCAGCCCCAGCATTTT.

There are a few counts of this clonotype. The chain has TRBV6-5 and TRBJ2-1; D tentatively reads TRBD1 or TRBD2 (5 bases each). In germline, CDR1 is MNHEY, CDR2 SVGAGI. Trimming pared 6 bases from V and 7 bases from J, leaving 10 bases between. This CDR3 region has 12 residues. Here the CDR3 reads CASSPGPNEQFF. CDR3 coding DNA: TGTGCCAGCAGCCCGGGACCTAATGAGCAGTTCTTC.

The CDR3 sequence is CASSLSVGSGYTF. CDR3 nucleotides: TGTGCCAGCAGCCTTTCAGTGGGTAGTGGCTACACCTTC. J is TRBJ1-2 and V is TRBV27; D is unresolved. The CDR3 sequence is 13 residues long. Germline V gene data show CDR1 as MNHEY and CDR2 as SMNVEV (reference sequence). Trimming left V 6 bases short and J 7 bases short, with 15 bases between.

V usage is TRBV6-6 and J usage is TRBJ2-1; 8 positions match TRBD1. V gave up 1 base and J gave up 7 bases; unmatched junction bases: 3. CDR3 length: 14 residues. Germline-derived CDR1 and CDR2 are MNHNY and SVGAGI (reference sequence). The CDR3 nucleotides read TGTGCCAGCAGTTACTTAAGGACAGGGAATGAGCAGTTCTTC. This encodes CASSYLRTGNEQFF.

V gene TRBV6-2 or TRBV6-3 combines with J gene TRBJ2-2; D is perhaps TRBD2 (6 bases). The CDR3 loop spans 17 amino acids. CDR1 MNHEY and CDR2 SVGEGT come from the germline V gene. V shed 6 bases and J shed 4 bases, with 21 bases lying between them. In nucleotides, the CDR3 is TGTGCCAGCAGCTCAGACCCGGGCGAGCGGGTCACCGGGGAGCTGTTTTTT. Amino acids: CASSSDPGERVTGELFF.

V gene TRBV4-2 combines with J gene TRBJ2-1; 9 bases are shared with TRBD2. With 0 bases clipped from V and 3 bases from J, the junction kept 6 bases outside the gene matches. The germline gives CDR1 LGHNA, CDR2 YNFKEQ. The CDR3 sequence is 17 residues long. The CDR3 spells CASSQDSGSLLYNEQFF. The CDR3 DNA reads as TGTGCCAGCAGCCAAGATAGCGGGAGCCTACTCTACAATGAGCAGTTCTTC.

The V call is TRBV5-1, the J call TRBJ1-4; D call uncertain. V dropped 5 bases and J dropped 8 bases, with 25 bases sitting between them. The CDR3 contains 17 residues. Germline-derived CDR1 and CDR2 are SGHRS and YFSETQ. The CDR3 loop is CASREKRARTEGEKLFF. CDR3 nucleotides: TGCGCCAGCAGGGAAAAGCGAGCGCGGACTGAGGGCGAAAAACTGTTTTTT.

This chain joins TRBV7-2 and TRBJ2-7; D remains unclear. The CDR3 loop spans 15 amino acids. Germline assignment: CDR1 SGHTA and CDR2 FQGNSA. The V gene lost 5 bases and the J gene lost 0 bases, with 14 bases spanning the gap. CDR3 DNA: TGTGCCAGCAGCCTCACCGGAAGCGCCTCCTACGAGCAGTACTTC. Amino acids: CASSLTGSASYEQYF.

This clonotype was seen a handful of times. The chain has TRBV12-3 or TRBV12-4 and TRBJ2-2; D gene uncertain. This CDR3 has 14 amino acids. Trimming removed 3 bases from V and 5 bases from J, with 10 bases in between. CDR3 amino acids: CASSFLARTGELFF. CDR3 nucleotides: TGTGCCAGCAGTTTTTTGGCGAGGACCGGGGAGCTGTTTTTT.

This clonotype was picked up many times. The V call is TRBV20-1, the J call TRBJ1-2; D might be TRBD1 (6 bases). The V gene's germline CDR1 is DFQATT and CDR2 SNEGSKA (reference sequence). Trimming pared 0 bases from V and 6 bases from J, leaving 17 bases between. The CDR3 is 15 amino acids. CDR3 coding DNA: TGCAGTGCTAGAGAAGTGGGGGGGCGCGGTAATGGCTACACCTTC. Protein: CSAREVGGRGNGYTF.

The V and J genes are TRBV5-6 and TRBJ2-3; 15 nucleotides align to TRBD2. Germline-derived CDR1 and CDR2 are SGHDT and YYEEEE. This CDR3 has 16 amino acids. V was clipped by 1 base and J by 5 bases; unmatched bases: 2. In DNA, the CDR3 is TGTGCCAGCAGCTTGAGGACTAGCGGGAGGGTAGATACGCAGTATTTT. Translation gives CASSLRTSGRVDTQYF.

This clonotype was seen more than once but under ten times. The J gene is TRBJ2-1, the V gene TRBV6-2 or TRBV6-3, with no clear D. V was shortened by 6 bases and J by 6 bases, with 9 bases between the two germline ends. CDR1 is MNHEY, CDR2 SVGEGT, per germline. The CDR3 runs to 12 residues. Here the CDR3 reads CASRSQVNEQFF. CDR3 DNA: TGTGCCAGCAGGTCACAAGTCAATGAGCAGTTCTTC.

V gene TRBV4-1 combines with J gene TRBJ2-1; D gene uncertain. Germline CDR1 is MGHRA and CDR2 is YSYEKL. Trimming left V 0 bases short and J 7 bases short, with 4 bases between. The CDR3 totals 12 residues. In DNA form, the CDR3 reads TGCGCCAGCAGCCAAGATAAGAATGAGCAGTTCTTC. Its protein product is CASSQDKNEQFF.

This clonotype was counted a few times. The J gene is TRBJ1-5, the V gene TRBV6-2 or TRBV6-3; TRBD1 aligns across 7 bases. This CDR3 spans 16 amino acids. V shed 7 bases and J 8 bases; nucleotides not matched to a gene: 17. The V gene's germline CDR1 is MNHEY and CDR2 SVGEGT. In DNA form, the CDR3 reads TGTGCCAGCACCAATTTGAGGACAGGATCACCTAAGCCCCAGCATTTT. Its protein is CASTNLRTGSPKPQHF.

This chain connects TRBV3-1 to TRBJ2-5; the match to TRBD2 covers 12 bases. From germline, CDR1 is LGHDT and CDR2 YNNKEL (reference sequence). The ends lost 1 base at V and 5 bases at J; junction bases unmatched: 8. The CDR3 consists of 17 residues. The CDR3 region has the DNA TGTGCCAGCAGCCAAGGGTCTAGCGGGGGGGCATGGGAGACCCAGTACTTC. The encoded protein is CASSQGSSGGAWETQYF.

This clonotype was recorded a few times. The chain recombines TRBV9 with TRBJ2-1; D possibly corresponds to TRBD2 (6 bases). Germline V lookup: CDR1 SGDLS, CDR2 YYNGEE. This CDR3 is 14 amino acids long. The V end lost 3 bases, the J end lost 4 bases, and 11 bases lay between the germline ends. The CDR3 DNA is TGTGCCAGCAGCGATAGCGGAGTTTACAATGAGCAGTTCTTC. Its translation: CASSDSGVYNEQFF. The whole variable domain, filled in from reference TRBV9 and TRBJ2-1, reads DSGVTQTPKHLITATGQRVTLRCSPRSGDLSVYWYQQSLDQGLQFLIQYYNGEERAKGNILERFSAQQFPDLHSELNLSSLELGDSALYFCASSDSGVYNEQFFGPGTRLTVL.

This sequence joins TRBV4-1 and TRBJ2-7, with D perhaps given as TRBD1 or TRBD2 (6 bases each). Germline values: CDR1 MGHRA, CDR2 YSYEKL. The CDR3 covers 16 residues. Trimming took off 1 base at V and 2 bases at J, with 15 bases between the two ends. The CDR3: CASSQVPRGRTYEQYF. The CDR3 DNA reads as TGCGCCAGCAGCCAAGTTCCCCGGGGGCGGACCTACGAGCAGTACTTC.

This chain uses TRBV11-3 with TRBJ1-1; D call uncertain. V was shortened by 0 bases and J by 6 bases, with 11 bases between the two germline ends. Germline V lookup: CDR1 SGHNT, CDR2 YENEEA. The CDR3 is 14 residues long. CDR3 residues: CASSLEKRVSEAFF. CDR3 bases: TGTGCCAGCAGCTTAGAGAAGCGGGTCTCTGAAGCTTTCTTT.

This chain joins TRBV7-9 and TRBJ1-2; maybe TRBD1 (6 bases). This CDR3 is built from 16 residues. The V gene lost 5 bases and the J gene lost 6 bases, with 22 bases spanning the gap. Germline V CDR1 and CDR2: SEHNR, FQNEAQ (reference sequence). The CDR3 reads CASSPRGGGMSNGYTF. CDR3 sequence (DNA): TGTGCCAGCAGCCCCCGGGGAGGGGGAATGTCGAATGGCTACACCTTC.

The chain recombines TRBV14 with TRBJ2-7, with D perhaps TRBD2 (6 bases). V lost 4 bases and J 6 bases, leaving 13 bases between the germline ends. This CDR3 is 13 amino acids long. Looked up from germline, CDR1 is SGHDN and CDR2 is FVKESK. The CDR3: CASSRRTMGEQYF. In DNA, the CDR3 is TGTGCCAGCAGCCGCAGGACTATGGGCGAGCAGTACTTC.

This chain links TRBV12-3 or TRBV12-4 with TRBJ2-7; 10 bases match TRBD2. The ends lost 9 bases at V and 5 bases at J; junction bases unmatched: 10. The CDR3 runs to 14 residues. For the CDR3, the DNA is TGTGCCAGTGGACTTAGCGGGAGGCGAAACGAGCAGTACTTC. Amino acid sequence: CASGLSGRRNEQYF.

This clonotype was counted only a few times. The chain combines TRBV20-1 with TRBJ2-1; 7 nucleotides line up with TRBD2. Looked up from germline, CDR1 is DFQATT and CDR2 is SNEGSKA (reference sequence). The junction had 13 bases not matched to a gene; V was cut back by 5 bases and J by 6 bases. The length of the CDR3 is 15 residues. CDR3 residues: CSAGRVGAPFNEQFF. CDR3 nucleotides: TGCAGTGCTGGGAGGGTCGGGGCTCCCTTCAATGAGCAGTTCTTC.

Here the CDR3 reads CASRIRDRNTEAFF. The CDR3 nucleotides are TGTGCCAGTAGGATCCGGGACAGAAACACTGAAGCTTTCTTT. V gene TRBV19 combines with J gene TRBJ1-1, with 7 bases aligning to TRBD1. The V gene's germline CDR1 is LNHDA and CDR2 SQIVND (reference sequence). The trim removed 6 bases at V and 2 bases at J, leaving 6 bases unmatched. This CDR3 spans 14 amino acids. The full variable domain, rest sourced from reference TRBV19 and TRBJ1-1, is DGGITQSPKYLFRKEGQNVTLSCEQNLNHDAMYWYRQDPGQGLRLIYYSQIVNDFQKGDIAEGYSVSREKKESFPLTVTSAQKNPTAFYLCASRIRDRNTEAFFGQGTRLTVV.